This T cell receptor (beta chain) was found in a study of T cell responses to AZD1222 COVID-19 vaccine (dated by TCRdb to about 2021). For the wider study: TCR sequencing covered over 230 trial participants: nearly 210 given two doses of AZD1222 and 26 given two doses of MenACWY control vaccine. Enrollment into the trials was organized by age into subgroups of 18-55, 56-69 and 70-plus years, and those subgroups contained approximately 150, 30 and 60 TCR-sequenced participants, respectively.

A remark on this clone: Its antigen is still unknown. No base quality values were provided; no much bigger clone lies one nucleotide off.

The label giving this sample's time point can be read as: about 28 days (+/-7) after the second vaccine dose. The sample's treatment or condition label is to be understood as: meningococcal conjugate vaccine given as trial control. Vaccinee samples were obtained from the UK trials COV001 and COV002, which included a single-blind randomized controlled phase 2/3 trial of AZD1222 (ChAdOx1 nCoV-19) in healthy adults. For TCRbeta chain sequencing, PBMC samples were collected from trial participants at day 0 and at day 28 after the second dose. Beyond this particular receptor, the publication reports: CD4 TCRs associated with the vaccine covered the entire spike protein, and the dominant responses were in regions 160-218 and 743-854. The 56-69-year group was small, and its depth increase did not reach significance, likely because of low power. Epitopes outside the regions mutated in the B.1.351 and B.1.1.7 variants were reportedly recognized by nearly half of the unique spike-specific TCRs. After two AZD1222 doses, both the breadth and the depth of spike-specific TCRs were significantly higher than at day 0 and than in MenACWY recipients. Only 5 to 7 AZD1222 recipients were SARS-CoV-2 seropositive at baseline, limiting conclusions about previously exposed vaccinees. No day 14 peak-response samples were available, so repertoires were characterized only after the peak T cell response. Participants were mostly white British, with more females than males. The authors suggested clonal diversity may have been underestimated.

The CDR3 regions of human TCRbeta chains were analyzed by immunosequencing. As for how the authors treated the data: Repertoire TCRs were checked for matches against a reference library of SARS-CoV-2-specific TCRs that had been generated using the MIRA antigen-specificity platform. Breadth meant the fraction of unique TCRs that were SARS-CoV-2-associated, whereas depth meant the fraction of total T cells that were SARS-CoV-2-associated. Each spike-specific TCR was assigned to its reactive spike region and to a CD4 or CD8 class using the MIRA data. Log10-transformed breadth and depth values were compared by one-way ANOVA with Sidak's multiple comparisons tests. This is the immuneACCESS table as TCRdb keeps it, with only in-frame sequences that have V and J called. A part of the clones is gone; compared with another copy, unresolved V genes explain less than half, and the rest is unexplained. V, J and clone size reflect that table, while D and trimming were determined from the DNA. The sample contains about 140,000 clones, 65% to 90% of them found a single time. Of the sample, less than 9.5% falls within the top ten clones.

From the cysteine up to the phenylalanine, the CDR3 has a length of 15 residues. Only the CDR3 portion is preserved as DNA: 45 bases, with reading frame beginning at the first base. The CDR1 and CDR2 encoded by the germline V gene (reference sequence) are SEHNR and FQNEAQ. Relative to germline, V is 5 bases shorter and J is 0 bases shorter, with 11 bases between their ends. The clonotype originates from an adult who received the MenACWY meningococcal vaccine as a control. This specimen was peripheral blood, taken 28 days after the second dose of the MenACWY control vaccine. The chain is encoded by TRBV7-9 joined to TRBJ1-3, with no D gene named confidently. CDR3 loop: CASSPTVGSGNTIYF. The nucleotide sequence is given as TGTGCCAGCAGCCCCACAGTTGGCTCTGGAAACACCATATATTTT.